A single sample gave rise to the 27 T cell receptor beta chains below, sequenced in a study of shared clonotypes between healthy human individuals. This table comes from immunoSEQ multiplex PCR, and its TCRdb copy is limited to in-frame clones, with some not included. The profile covers roughly 2 million clones, with 90% to 95% appearing a single time and 0.13% taken by the ten largest. Sequenced material: naive CD4+ T cells sorted from blood. Subset in this sample: CD45RA+ positively selected. These receptors were collected from a young man in good health.

The chain couples TRBV27 to TRBJ2-2; the D is unclear. Trimming left V 3 bases short and J 2 bases short, with 10 bases between. This CDR3 has 15 residues. Germline V gene sequence: CDR1 MNHEY, CDR2 SMNVEV (reference sequence). The CDR3 sequence is CASSFDRVNTGELFF. The CDR3 region has the DNA TGTGCCAGCAGTTTTGATAGGGTTAACACCGGGGAGCTGTTTTTT.

Here the CDR3 DNA reads TGTGCCTGGGAGAGAAGTCTGGGTCAGCCCCAGCATTTT. Its protein product is CAWERSLGQPQHF. The V gene is TRBV30, the J gene TRBJ1-5; no clear D gene. Germline lookup yields CDR1 GTSNPN and CDR2 SVGIG (reference sequence). Trimming took 5 bases from V and 6 from J, leaving 14 bases between them. This CDR3 spans 13 amino acids.

The CDR3 nucleotides are TGTGCCACCGGACAGGGAGGCCAGCCCCAGCATTTT. Translated, it gives CATGQGGQPQHF. This chain uses TRBV28 with TRBJ1-5; 8 nucleotides align to TRBD1. CDR3 length: 12 residues. Trimming at V came to 10 bases and at J to 7 bases, leaving 6 bases not matched to a gene. The germline gives CDR1 MDHEN, CDR2 SYDVKM. Supplemented by reference TRBV28 and TRBJ1-5, the full variable domain reads DVKVTQSSRYLVKRTGEKVFLECVQDMDHENMFWYRQDPGLGLRLIYFSYDVKMKEKGDIPEGYSVSREKKERFSLILESASTNQTSMYLCATGQGGQPQHFGDGTRLSIL.

The V and J genes are TRBV19 and TRBJ2-2; D gene unclear. The germline gives CDR1 LNHDA, CDR2 SQIVND (reference sequence). V lost 5 bases, J lost 1 base, and 11 bases lay in between. The CDR3 contains 15 residues. This CDR3 is CASSPPARNTGELFF. The CDR3 region has the DNA TGTGCCAGTAGTCCTCCCGCCAGGAACACCGGGGAGCTGTTTTTT.

The chain uses TRBV6-5 and TRBJ1-2, with no clear D. Germline loops: CDR1 MNHEY, CDR2 SVGAGI. This CDR3 is built from 12 residues. The V gene lost 8 bases and the J gene lost 5 bases, with 12 bases spanning the gap. DNA for the CDR3: TGTGCCAGCTTCCAGGCGGGGTATGGCTACACCTTC. This codes for CASFQAGYGYTF.

V usage is TRBV30 and J usage is TRBJ1-5; tentative D call: TRBD1 (5 bases). This CDR3 region has 16 residues. V lost 1 base, J lost 0 bases, and 13 bases lay in between. Germline V gene data show CDR1 as GTSNPN and CDR2 as SVGIG (reference sequence). CDR3 sequence reads: CAWSERGMISNQPQHF. The CDR3 region has the DNA TGTGCCTGGAGTGAAAGGGGAATGATTAGCAATCAGCCCCAGCATTTT.

The chain employs TRBV27 and TRBJ1-2, with 8 nucleotides matching TRBD1. Looked up from germline, CDR1 is MNHEY and CDR2 is SMNVEV (reference sequence). J was trimmed by 3 bases and V by 5 bases; bases with no gene match: 5. The CDR3 has 14 amino acids. The CDR3 DNA is TGTGCCAGCAGTATAGGACAGGGATACTATGGCTACACCTTC. Amino acids: CASSIGQGYYGYTF.

V usage is TRBV10-3 and J usage is TRBJ2-1; a possible D gene is TRBD2 (5 bases). The V and J ends lost 3 bases and 7 bases respectively, with 13 bases between them. The CDR3 extends over 14 amino acids. Germline CDR1 and CDR2: ENHRY and SYGVKD. CDR3 protein: CAISDLDSGNEQFF. The CDR3 region has the DNA TGTGCCATCAGTGACTTGGACTCCGGGAATGAGCAGTTCTTC.

This clone was counted a single time. The chain couples TRBV5-6 to TRBJ1-1; 8 nucleotides agree with TRBD1. J gave up 0 bases and V 4 bases, and 11 bases lay outside the gene matches. This CDR3 is 17 amino acids long. The germline V gene has CDR1 SGHDT and CDR2 YYEEEE. CDR3 region: CASSRRTGRGMNTEAFF. The CDR3 region has the DNA TGTGCCAGCAGCAGACGGACAGGGAGAGGGATGAACACTGAAGCTTTCTTT.

This sequence joins TRBV7-2 and TRBJ1-1; tentatively, D is TRBD1 (5 bases). The germline V and J ends were trimmed by 3 bases and 4 bases, with 12 bases remaining between them. CDR3 length: 14 amino acids. CDR1 is SGHTA, CDR2 FQGNSA, per germline. The DNA of the CDR3 is TGTGCCAGCAGCTTTCAGGGATCCGGCACTGAAGCTTTCTTT. This encodes CASSFQGSGTEAFF.

The chain couples TRBV6-6 to TRBJ2-2; 7 bases are shared with TRBD2. This CDR3 region has 14 residues. CDR1 is MNHNY, CDR2 SVGAGI, per germline (reference sequence). V shed 7 bases, J shed 5 bases, and the junction held 7 bases outside the gene matches. The CDR3 reads CASTRSGITGELFF. The CDR3 nucleotides are TGTGCCAGCACCAGGAGCGGGATAACCGGGGAGCTGTTTTTT.

About this clone: This same CDR3 is encoded by further DNA sequences in the sample. The CDR3 nucleotides are TGCGCCAGCAGTGACCGTAGCACAGATACGCAGTATTTT. It is translated as CASSDRSTDTQYF. This chain links TRBV10-1 with TRBJ2-3; no clear D gene. Germline values: CDR1 WNHNN, CDR2 SYGVQD (reference sequence). There are 13 residues in the CDR3. The germline V and J ends were trimmed by 3 bases and 0 bases, with 4 bases remaining between them.

V usage is TRBV6-6 and J usage is TRBJ2-3, with 9 bases fitting TRBD1. V lost 5 bases and J lost 2; bases outside the gene matches: 5. The CDR3 totals 15 residues. In germline, CDR1 is MNHNY, CDR2 SVGAGI (reference sequence). The CDR3 DNA sequence: TGTGCCAGCAGTAAGGGGGACAGGGTCACAGATACGCAGTATTTT. Its protein is CASSKGDRVTDTQYF.

Comment on this clone: The sample holds other DNA sequences that translate to the same CDR3. This chain uses TRBV5-1 with TRBJ2-7; D not certain. V lost 1 base, J lost 0 bases, and 8 bases lay in between. This CDR3 has 14 amino acids. Germline CDR1 SGHRS, CDR2 YFSETQ. CDR3 region: CASSLRDSSYEQYF. DNA of the CDR3: TGCGCCAGCAGCTTGAGGGATAGCTCCTACGAGCAGTACTTC. Using reference TRBV5-1 and TRBJ2-7 for the parts outside the CDR3, the full variable domain is KAGVTQTPRYLIKTRGQQVTLSCSPISGHRSVSWYQQTPGQGLQFLFEYFSETQRNKGNFPGRFSGRQFSNSRSEMNVSTLELGDSALYLCASSLRDSSYEQYFGPGTRLTVT.

The rearrangement uses TRBV7-2 and TRBJ1-1; D perhaps matches TRBD1 (5 bases). Germline lookup yields CDR1 SGHTA and CDR2 FQGNSA. The CDR3 runs 13 residues. V shed 2 bases and J shed 4 bases, with 8 bases lying between them. The CDR3 sequence: CASSLSGSTEAFF. The CDR3, as DNA: TGTGCCAGCAGCTTATCAGGGTCCACTGAAGCTTTCTTT.

The chain is built from TRBV29-1 and TRBJ2-7; the match to TRBD1 covers 8 bases. The V gene end was trimmed by 7 bases and the J gene end by 4 bases; junction bases not matched to a gene: 12. Germline V gene sequence: CDR1 SQVTM, CDR2 ANQGSEA. The CDR3 loop spans 14 amino acids. CDR3 DNA: TGCAGCGCCGCTACCGGGACAGGACCATACGAGCAGTACTTC. It translates to CSAATGTGPYEQYF.

The V gene is TRBV7-2, the J gene TRBJ1-5, with 9 bases aligning to TRBD1. Germline lookup yields CDR1 SGHTA and CDR2 FQGNSA. J was trimmed by 7 bases and V by 3 bases; bases with no gene match: 10. This CDR3 spans 16 amino acids. The CDR3 nucleotides read TGTGCCAGCAGCTTCGACGGGACAGGGTTAGGGCAGCCCCAGCATTTT. It codes for CASSFDGTGLGQPQHF. The full variable domain, in which reference TRBV7-2 and TRBJ1-5 provide the parts outside the CDR3, is GAGVSQSPSNKVTEKGKDVELRCDPISGHTALYWYRQSLGQGLEFLIYFQGNSAPDKSGLPSDRFSAERTGGSVSTLTIQRTQQEDSAVYLCASSFDGTGLGQPQHFGDGTRLSIL.

The chain links TRBV10-3 to TRBJ2-1; D gene uncertain. Trimming pared 3 bases from V and 0 bases from J, leaving 12 bases between. This CDR3 is 16 amino acids long. Germline-derived CDR1 and CDR2 are ENHRY and SYGVKD. The CDR3 sequence is CAISDKSFSSYNEQFF. The CDR3 DNA follows: TGTGCCATCAGTGATAAAAGCTTCAGCTCCTACAATGAGCAGTTCTTC.

This rearrangement joins TRBV4-1 to TRBJ1-2, with 7 bases identical to TRBD1. This CDR3 is 15 amino acids long. Germline loops: CDR1 MGHRA, CDR2 YSYEKL. Unmatched junction bases numbered 5, after V lost 0 bases and J lost 4 bases. The CDR3 sequence is CASSQENTGAYGYTF. The CDR3 DNA sequence: TGCGCCAGCAGCCAAGAGAATACAGGGGCCTATGGCTACACCTTC.

The chain links TRBV6-5 to TRBJ2-2, with D perhaps matching TRBD1 (6 bases). The CDR3 totals 14 residues. CDR1 is MNHEY, CDR2 SVGAGI, per germline. V gave up 6 bases and J gave up 3 bases, with 11 bases separating them. Here the CDR3 DNA reads TGTGCCAGCAGGAGGGGGATTGACACCGGGGAGCTGTTTTTT. It is translated as CASRRGIDTGELFF.

The rearrangement links TRBV7-9 to TRBJ1-2, with 7 bases aligning to TRBD1. Germline CDR1 is SEHNR and CDR2 is FQNEAQ (reference sequence). CDR3 length equals 15 residues. Trimming at V came to 1 base and at J to 3 bases, leaving 5 bases not matched to a gene. This CDR3 reads CASSLGGRGDYGYTF. For the CDR3, the DNA is TGTGCCAGCAGCTTAGGTGGCAGGGGGGACTATGGCTACACCTTC.

The CDR3 nucleotides read TGTGCCAGCAGCTACCAAGGGACAAAACGCGCTGGGGCCAACGTCCTGACTTTC. Its translation: CASSYQGTKRAGANVLTF. The chain carries TRBV21-1 and TRBJ2-6; the table's TRBD1 call for D was not verified on the DNA. TRBV21-1 is labeled a pseudogene. The CDR3 is made up of 18 amino acids.

The V call is TRBV5-1, the J call TRBJ1-4; TRBD1 is a possible D gene (5 bases). The V and J ends lost 0 bases and 5 bases respectively, with 11 bases between them. The CDR3 has 15 amino acids. Germline V lookup: CDR1 SGHRS, CDR2 YFSETQ. The CDR3 nucleotides are TGCGCCAGCAGCTTGGCCAAGGGACTCAATGAAAAACTGTTTTTT. Protein: CASSLAKGLNEKLFF.

The rearrangement uses TRBV7-2 and TRBJ2-7; D not resolved. Germline V gene lookup returns CDR1 SGHTA and CDR2 FQGNSA. V dropped 5 bases and J dropped 2 bases, with 10 bases sitting between them. The CDR3 totals 13 residues. DNA for the CDR3: TGTGCCAGCAGCCAGAGTGGGACCTACGAGCAGTACTTC. Residues: CASSQSGTYEQYF. The full variable domain, completed using reference TRBV7-2 and TRBJ2-7, is GAGVSQSPSNKVTEKGKDVELRCDPISGHTALYWYRQSLGQGLEFLIYFQGNSAPDKSGLPSDRFSAERTGGSVSTLTIQRTQQEDSAVYLCASSQSGTYEQYFGPGTRLTVT.

V gene TRBV5-1 combines with J gene TRBJ2-5, with D tentatively TRBD1 (6 bases). This CDR3 contains 15 residues. V was pared by 4 bases and J by 4 bases, with 17 bases between. The V gene's germline CDR1 is SGHRS and CDR2 YFSETQ. CDR3 nucleotide sequence: TGCGCCAGCAGCCTCCGACAGGAGCTCACAGAGACCCAGTACTTC. Protein product: CASSLRQELTETQYF.

The V call is TRBV29-1, the J call TRBJ2-3; tentative D call: TRBD1 (5 bases). The CDR3 is made up of 11 amino acids. The germline gives CDR1 SQVTM, CDR2 ANQGSEA. V lost 6 bases to trimming and J lost 6 bases, with 10 bases between them. CDR3 in DNA: TGCAGCGTAGGGGCGAGGGATACGCAGTATTTT. As protein: CSVGARDTQYF.

V usage is TRBV29-1 and J usage is TRBJ2-5, with a weak D call TRBD1 (6 bases). This CDR3 region has 12 residues. In germline, CDR1 is SQVTM, CDR2 ANQGSEA. With 7 bases removed from V and 5 bases from J, the gap between germline ends came to 14 bases. The CDR3 bases are TGCAGCGCCGTACAGGGTGGGGAGACCCAGTACTTC. As protein: CSAVQGGETQYF.